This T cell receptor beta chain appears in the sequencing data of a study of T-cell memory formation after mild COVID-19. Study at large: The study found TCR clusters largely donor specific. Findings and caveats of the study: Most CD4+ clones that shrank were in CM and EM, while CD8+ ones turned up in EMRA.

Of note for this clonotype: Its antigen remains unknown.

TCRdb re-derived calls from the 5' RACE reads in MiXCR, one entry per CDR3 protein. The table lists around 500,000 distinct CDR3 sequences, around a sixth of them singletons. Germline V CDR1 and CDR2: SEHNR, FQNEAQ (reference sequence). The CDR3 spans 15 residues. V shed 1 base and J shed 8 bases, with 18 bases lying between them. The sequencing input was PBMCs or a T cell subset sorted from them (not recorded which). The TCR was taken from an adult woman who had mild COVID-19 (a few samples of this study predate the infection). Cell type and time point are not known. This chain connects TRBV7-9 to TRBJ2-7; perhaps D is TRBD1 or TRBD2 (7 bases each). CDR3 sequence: CASSLGSGGGHKQYF. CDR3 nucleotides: TGTGCCAGCAGCTTAGGGTCAGGGGGGGGACACAAGCAGTACTTC.